This T cell receptor (beta chain) was profiled in a study of blood T cell repertoires in COVID-19. In the study overall: Acute-phase and convalescent COVID-19 samples originated in the United States, Italy and Spain.

The CDR3 runs to 13 residues. Trimming removed 6 bases at V and 0 bases at J, with 6 bases between. Germline CDR1 is SNHLY and CDR2 is FYNNEI. TCRdb's copy holds only in-frame clones and misses some; the assay was immunoSEQ multiplex PCR. The sample lists 60,000 to 95,000 clones; 90% to 95% were seen once. The chain has TRBV2 and TRBJ1-3; the D is unclear. Sequencing input: peripheral blood. This receptor was obtained from a human donor in a cohort sampled during active COVID-19. The CDR3 DNA follows: TGTGCCAGCAGGGCTGACTCTGGAAACACCATATATTTT. Translation gives CASRADSGNTIYF.